This T cell receptor beta chain originates from a study of blood T cell repertoires in COVID-19. Study in general: The United States, Italy and Spain supplied acute and convalescent COVID-19 samples. From T cells, B-cell-depleted T cells, or PBMCs came the material, which was cDNA or gDNA.

Germline V lookup: CDR1 KGHSH, CDR2 LQKENI. Trimming left V 6 bases short and J 4 bases short, with 16 bases between. The CDR3 runs 15 residues. Original handling: Reference gene primers were amplified, and this amplification served to estimate nucleated cell counts. The data were produced by immunoSEQ multiplex PCR, yet TCRdb's version contains in-frame clones alone and is incomplete. V and J calls plus clone size are reproduced from that table; the DNA served to infer D and trimming. Of about 120,000 clones detected, more than 75% appear once; the ten largest clones hold less than 30%. This receptor was identified in a woman in her 70s with acute or convalescent COVID-19. The specimen was peripheral blood. The chain uses TRBV18 and TRBJ1-5; D is possibly TRBD1 (6 bases). This CDR3 is CASSMTQQGNQPQHF. The CDR3 DNA follows: TGTGCCAGCTCTATGACCCAACAGGGTAATCAGCCCCAGCATTTT. Combining the CDR3 with reference TRBV18 and TRBJ1-5 gives the whole variable domain NAGVMQNPRHLVRRRGQEARLRCSPMKGHSHVYWYRQLPEEGLKFMVYLQKENIIDESGMPKERFSAEFPKEGPSILRIQQVVRGDSAAYFCASSMTQQGNQPQHFGDGTRLSIL.